The TCR beta chain under discussion was sequenced for a study of T cell responses to AZD1222 COVID-19 vaccine. Method: immunoSEQ multiplex PCR; TCRdb's copy keeps in-frame clones and lacks some. The profile shows approximately 90,000 clones, more than 90% of them singletons. The source of this sequence is an adult in good health. The sample in question was peripheral blood, obtained on day 0 of AZD1222 vaccination.

CDR3 sequence: CASSQGQGGSEQYF. CDR3 nucleotide sequence: TGTGCCAGCAGCCAAGGACAGGGAGGGTCCGAGCAGTACTTC. The J gene is TRBJ2-7, the V gene TRBV3-1 (or the pseudogene TRBV3-2); either TRBD1 or TRBD2 may supply D (7 bases each). This CDR3 is built from 14 residues. Germline lookup yields CDR1 LGHDT and CDR2 YNNKEL (reference sequence). Trimming took 1 base from V and 6 from J, leaving 13 bases between them.